These T cell receptor beta chains were read from a single sample in a study of CXCR3-negative and CXCR3-positive naive CD8 T cells. No DNA is given; TCRdb re-called the 5' RACE reads and lists each CDR3 protein once. The sample data list roughly 110,000 distinct CDR3 sequences. Sequenced: naive CXCR3+ CD8+ T cells from blood. The receptors shown here come from a human donor in good health. Some clones in this sample may be carry-over from other donors' samples. The CDR3 runs from the conserved cysteine through the conserved F or W. Each record gives: J gene, V gene, CDR3 protein.

TRBJ1-2,TRBV12-3/TRBV12-4,CASSLAEGYGYTF
TRBJ2-5,TRBV7-6,CASSLLAGPTNNWQETQYF
TRBJ1-4,TRBV15,CATSSEGQGVGKLFF
TRBJ2-7,TRBV5-1,CASSRGQTYEQYF
TRBJ2-5,TRBV5-1,CASSLGQEGETQYF
TRBJ2-1,TRBV11-3,CASSSSVVPYNEQFF
TRBJ2-7,TRBV28,CASSSWAGGVEKYF
TRBJ2-3,TRBV7-8,CASSPTLLAGVGDTQYF
TRBJ2-1,TRBV5-1,CASSLVPSGGKTYNEQFF
TRBJ2-3,TRBV5-4,CASSLGTTTDTQYF
TRBJ2-2,TRBV29-1,CSVVNRAPGGELFF
TRBJ2-7,TRBV9,CASARLPGQEYYEQYF
TRBJ2-2,TRBV6-2/TRBV6-3,CASKVTANTGELFF
TRBJ2-7,TRBV7-9,CASSLQVATYEQFF
TRBJ2-3,TRBV2,CASSETLAVTDTQYF
TRBJ2-1,TRBV6-5,CASSYSIGGPLHEQFF
TRBJ2-1,TRBV30,CAWSVLGPSSSYNEQFF
TRBJ2-7,TRBV9,CASSAPVLPNEQYF
TRBJ2-7,TRBV6-5,CASTADVTSYEQYF
TRBJ2-5,TRBV6-5,CASSYAEREDLETQYF
TRBJ2-1,TRBV6-6,CASSYKPTGTIYNEQFF
TRBJ2-1,TRBV12-3/TRBV12-4,CASSPASGATYNEQFF
TRBJ2-1,TRBV7-9,CASSLVSGGEQFF
TRBJ2-3,TRBV7-6,CASSLVSHPDTQYF
TRBJ2-1,TRBV3-1,CASSQGTGVYNEQFF
TRBJ2-4,TRBV7-8,CASSLGGIGTAKNIQYF
TRBJ1-6,TRBV12-3/TRBV12-4,CASSLAGSPSPLHF
TRBJ2-5,TRBV13,CASSSSGTSWPETQYF
TRBJ2-2,TRBV20-1,CSAREAGSATGELFF
TRBJ2-5,TRBV7-9,CASRSGLAGRETQYF
TRBJ2-5,TRBV28,CASSFGGAETQYF
TRBJ2-7,TRBV5-1,CASSPYGSSYEQYF
TRBJ2-7,TRBV28,CASSFSPDRGRYEQYF
TRBJ1-1,TRBV29-1,CSVEGAGEGFGHTEAFF
TRBJ1-1,TRBV15,CATSADRNTEAFF
TRBJ2-7,TRBV28,CASSSDRGSYEQYF
TRBJ2-1,TRBV9,CASQPTFSYNEQFF
TRBJ2-7,TRBV9,CASSGGGTGYEQYF
TRBJ2-7,TRBV5-1,CASSFDRNSYEQYF
TRBJ2-3,TRBV20-1,CSARIRGQKKGTQYF
TRBJ2-3,TRBV28,CASSPQTGSDTQYF
TRBJ2-5,TRBV7-3,CASSWGLAGALQETQYF
TRBJ1-2,TRBV29-1,CSVEGPLQEPISYGYTF
TRBJ2-7,TRBV3-1,CASSRASGGAYEQYF
TRBJ2-7,TRBV7-9,CASSLSTGSPYEQYF
TRBJ1-4,TRBV6-5,CASRSGQATNEKLFF
TRBJ2-7,TRBV29-1,CSVEDETGSPYEQYF
TRBJ2-1,TRBV20-1,CSARILFYNEQFF
TRBJ2-7,TRBV29-1,CSVTTPGEQYF
TRBJ2-2,TRBV12-3/TRBV12-4,CASSLPTGELFF